A single sample gave rise to the 5 T cell receptor beta chains below, sequenced in a study of cytomegalovirus exposure and HLA in healthy donors. The study ran its PCR with 60 Vbeta and 13 Jbeta primers. The assay was immunoSEQ multiplex PCR, and TCRdb's table has in-frame clones only and misses some. The sample consists of under 200,000 clones, about 65% of them appearing once. Material: PBMCs. Source of these receptors: a woman younger than 30 in good health and CMV-seropositive.

This sequence joins TRBV27 and TRBJ2-7; TRBD1 might be the D (6 bases). Between the trimmed V and J ends, which lost 8 bases and 4 bases, there was a span of 12 bases. The germline V gene encodes CDR1 MNHEY and CDR2 SMNVEV (reference sequence). This CDR3 has 12 amino acids. DNA of the CDR3: TGTGCCAGCGGGGGCCGCTCTTACGAGCAGTACTTC. Protein product: CASGGRSYEQYF.

The chain links TRBV18 to TRBJ2-1; 7 bases align to TRBD1. CDR3 length: 14 residues. The ends lost 8 bases at V and 4 bases at J; junction bases unmatched: 8. Germline V gene data show CDR1 as KGHSH and CDR2 as LQKENI. Here the CDR3 reads CASAEGARYNEQFF. For the CDR3, the DNA is TGTGCCAGCGCCGAGGGGGCTCGTTACAATGAGCAGTTCTTC.

V is TRBV5-1 and J is TRBJ2-3; the match to TRBD2 covers 7 bases. Losses at the gene ends were 2 bases for V and 5 bases for J; bases not matched to a gene: 8. Germline lookup yields CDR1 SGHRS and CDR2 YFSETQ. The length of the CDR3 is 15 residues. The CDR3 coding sequence is TGCGCCAGCAGCTTCGGGGCGGGAGTTGAAGATACGCAGTATTTT. It translates to CASSFGAGVEDTQYF.

The V call is TRBV7-2, the J call TRBJ1-4; 9 nucleotides line up with TRBD1. Looked up from germline, CDR1 is SGHTA and CDR2 is FQGNSA. This CDR3 is 15 amino acids long. V lost 5 bases and J lost 7; bases outside the gene matches: 8. CDR3 loop: CASSEPQGALEKLFF. The CDR3 DNA sequence: TGTGCCAGCAGCGAACCACAGGGGGCGCTTGAAAAACTGTTTTTT.

The genes are TRBV11-2 and TRBJ2-3; 11 positions agree with TRBD2. With 1 base clipped from V and 7 bases from J, the junction kept 10 bases outside the gene matches. The germline CDR1 and CDR2 sequences are SGHAT and FQNNGV. CDR3 size: 17 residues. CDR3 nucleotide sequence: TGTGCCAGCAGCTTAGTACTCGTAGCGGGGGGGCTTAATACGCAGTATTTT. Amino acids: CASSLVLVAGGLNTQYF.